Listed below are T cell receptor beta chains from one sample, sequenced in a study of vaccination and CD4 T cells after COVID-19. Which antigens these TCRs recognize remains unknown. One entry per CDR3 protein, called by TCRdb with MiXCR from the PCR reads. Of about 20,000 distinct CDR3 sequences in the sample, approximately 29% are singletons; the top ten hold more than 15%. Sequencing used cultured CD4+ T cells from blood. Receptor source: a human donor with COVID-19. CDR3s include the opening cysteine and the closing phenylalanine or tryptophan.

v_gene: TRBV24-1; CDR3aa: CATSTGLAGPDTQYF
v_gene: TRBV12-3/TRBV12-4; CDR3aa: CASSLGGLGGYTF
v_gene: TRBV6-1; CDR3aa: CASSEDSLPYGYTF
v_gene: TRBV20-1; CDR3aa: CSAEGSRGGNTIYF
v_gene: TRBV20-1; CDR3aa: CSARRQVSGNTIYF
v_gene: TRBV2; CDR3aa: CASSPRQNSPLHF
v_gene: TRBV10-3; CDR3aa: CAITRGSGGLNTGELFF
v_gene: TRBV12-3/TRBV12-4; CDR3aa: CASSHTSGAGETQYF
v_gene: TRBV4-1; CDR3aa: CASSQERGREKLFF
v_gene: TRBV7-2; CDR3aa: CASSQRGGTVLSPLHF
v_gene: TRBV2; CDR3aa: CASSELKGGIGELFF
v_gene: TRBV5-1; CDR3aa: CASSLRPQETQYF
v_gene: TRBV14; CDR3aa: CASSQAGTQGTAELFF
v_gene: TRBV6-1; CDR3aa: CASSLQEYEQYF
v_gene: TRBV6-5; CDR3aa: CASSYGGGAPGQFF
v_gene: TRBV11-3; CDR3aa: CASSPSPGGNTEAFF
v_gene: TRBV7-9; CDR3aa: CASSPLDSGANVLTF
v_gene: TRBV7-8; CDR3aa: CASSLANRDYEQYF
v_gene: TRBV4-1; CDR3aa: CASSLMTGYNQPQHF
v_gene: TRBV21-1; CDR3aa: CASSRGGAYNEQFF
v_gene: TRBV6-1; CDR3aa: CASSPTGTGTSNIQYF
v_gene: TRBV6-1; CDR3aa: CASSTPGSYNSPLHF
v_gene: TRBV11-3; CDR3aa: CASSRGQGRVGGTEAFF
v_gene: TRBV7-2; CDR3aa: CASSLGAGGPDTGELFF
v_gene: TRBV19; CDR3aa: CASSSGTGGLSNQPQHF
v_gene: TRBV6-2/TRBV6-3; CDR3aa: CASSSFGAEQFF
v_gene: TRBV6-7; CDR3aa: CASRRQGMVPQHF
v_gene: TRBV7-9; CDR3aa: CASSFTQGDTQYF
v_gene: TRBV9; CDR3aa: CASSVGQGAGYEQYF
v_gene: TRBV7-2; CDR3aa: CASSSRGGNTGELFF
v_gene: TRBV6-1; CDR3aa: CASSESGGGVTGNTIYF
v_gene: TRBV4-1; CDR3aa: CASSQESQGGGQETQYF
v_gene: TRBV7-9; CDR3aa: CASSPLNSPLHF
v_gene: TRBV6-1; CDR3aa: CASNRTGFVEKLFF
v_gene: TRBV7-3; CDR3aa: CASSPSTSSDTQYF
v_gene: TRBV10-3; CDR3aa: CAISGTGGNQPQHF
v_gene: TRBV7-2; CDR3aa: CASSSSRAGGDTQYF
v_gene: TRBV20-1; CDR3aa: CSADPGLGTYNEQFF
v_gene: TRBV11-2; CDR3aa: CASSLQGYQPQHF
v_gene: TRBV24-1; CDR3aa: CATSDTTLAENTGELFF
v_gene: TRBV7-2; CDR3aa: CASRPGRENTGELFF
v_gene: TRBV2; CDR3aa: CASSVARVAEAFF
v_gene: TRBV7-6; CDR3aa: CVSSEGRQYGYTF
v_gene: TRBV2; CDR3aa: CASSPSRQETQYF
v_gene: TRBV30; CDR3aa: CAWSVRRNSGNTIYF
v_gene: TRBV27; CDR3aa: CASSWAMTGGDSPLHF
v_gene: TRBV12-3/TRBV12-4; CDR3aa: CASSLQGRGYTF
v_gene: TRBV28; CDR3aa: CASSPGPSAKNIQYF
v_gene: TRBV2; CDR3aa: CASSPGQGNQPQHF
v_gene: TRBV6-1; CDR3aa: CASTPGGLGQPQHF